This TCR beta chain came from a study of TIL therapy for anti-PD-1-resistant metastatic lung cancer. Looking at the study overall: Progressing patients received lymphodepletion, expanded TIL infusion and IL-2. A handful of tumors were EGFR-mutant and two were ALK-rearranged. Tumors carried a median about 1.5 non-synonymous mutations per megabase.

The immunoSEQ assay was v3. The assay was immunoSEQ multiplex PCR, and TCRdb's table has in-frame clones only and misses some. The sample holds about 15,000 clones, more than 70% seen once. The CDR3 loop spans 13 amino acids. V was clipped by 2 bases and J by 1 base, with 5 bases between them. In germline, CDR1 is MNHEY, CDR2 SMNVEV (reference sequence). Time point defined: pre-treatment sample, taken before nivolumab and TIL therapy. Stage 4 NSCLC adults joined between 2017 and 2020. The chain is built from TRBV27 and TRBJ1-1; D not resolved. The receptor was isolated from a person aged 25 to 80 with non-small cell lung cancer. Sequencing used blood, obtained at baseline. The CDR3 DNA reads TGTGCCAGCAGTTTAACTCAGAACACTGAAGCTTTCTTT. Translating it yields CASSLTQNTEAFF.